This T cell receptor (beta chain) derives from a study of OX40 agonist ivuxolimab in advanced cancers. Some background on the complete study: Ivuxolimab, which targeted the costimulatory receptor OX40 (CD134), was an agonistic, fully human IgG2 monoclonal antibody. Intravenous ivuxolimab was administered to patients every 2 weeks at six dose levels: 0.01, 0.1, 0.3, 1.5, 3 and 10 mg/kg. Among the approximately 50 dose-escalation patients, some 19 had hepatocellular carcinoma, approximately 15 melanoma, 9 renal cell carcinoma and 9 head and neck cancer. In the dose-escalation cohort, around four fifths of patients were male, and the mean age was 60 years with a range of roughly 20 to 79. Patients were allowed to have had prior anti-PD-1, anti-PD-L1 or anti-CTLA-4 therapy, and about 40% of the dose-escalation patients had been treated with checkpoint inhibitors. Partial responses were achieved by three dose-escalation patients, of whom one had hepatocellular carcinoma and two had cutaneous melanoma. The purpose of peripheral TCRbeta sequencing was to test whether ivuxolimab changed TCR sequence diversity and led to clonal T-cell expansion. The paper covers the monotherapy dose-escalation part of the phase I ivuxolimab trial, which included N ≈ 50 patients.

Genomic DNA was extracted from sorted cells for sequencing of the TCRbeta CDR3 region. TCRbeta CDR3 regions were sequenced using the immunoSEQ Assay. TCRdb took over this immuneACCESS table, retaining in-frame rearrangements with V and J assigned. Such tables are incomplete; in checked studies, under half of the missing clones stem from an unresolved V gene, and the remainder is unexplained. The sample has 60,000 to 90,000 clones on record, about 87% of them singletons. 1% of the sample lies in the top ten. A note on this clone: No antigen is known for it. No much larger clonotype is one base removed from it; base qualities were not supplied.

Reading from cysteine to phenylalanine, the CDR3 counts 12 amino acids. Only the CDR3 region is kept as DNA, spanning 36 bases read in frame from base 1. The germline V gene provides CDR1 KGHSH and CDR2 LQKENI. Trimming accounts for 6 bases at V and 8 bases at J, while the number of junction bases matched to no gene is 6. General findings and caveats noted by the study authors: In the 0.1-3.0 mg/kg groups, partial responders were among the patients with the lowest normalized peripheral clonal expansion, particularly in CD8+ T cells. Low levels of normalized T-cell clonal expansion were also seen in some patients who did not respond. After ivuxolimab, expanded clones were on average more numerous among CD8+ T cells than among CD4+ T cells. At doses from 0.1 to 3.0 mg/kg, clonal expansion was seen in both CD4+ and CD8+ blood T cells between baseline and week 6. The antigen specificity of the peripheral T cells that underwent clonal expansion was not determined.

The trial excluded patients who had a history of autoimmune disease or who were on systemic immunosuppression. Peripheral blood for TCR sequencing was drawn from every dose cohort at baseline, at cycle 4 day 1 and at cycle 7 day 1. Samples were obtained from an open-label, multicenter, first-in-human phase I dose-escalation trial of ivuxolimab. Adults with locally advanced or metastatic melanoma, renal cell, hepatocellular, or head and neck squamous cell carcinoma were enrolled in the trial. Before TCR sequencing, CD4+ and CD8+ T cells were separately sorted from peripheral blood. The TCR was taken from an adult with an advanced solid tumor such as melanoma, head and neck, liver or kidney cancer. Here the sequenced sample was CD4+ or CD8+ T cells sorted from blood, taken in a trial of the OX40 agonist ivuxolimab. The sequence links TRBV18 to TRBJ1-2, with 7 bases in between that match TRBD1. CDR3 reads: CASSQGQDGYTF. The sequenced DNA is TGTGCCAGCTCCCAAGGACAGGACGGCTACACCTTC.